The 11 T cell receptor beta chains below were found in one sample sequenced in a study of shared T cell receptors in the human thymus. Generated by immunoSEQ multiplex PCR, the TCRdb table keeps only in-frame clones and is missing some. The top ten clones hold 0.01% of a sample with about 610,000 clones, more than 75% of them seen once. The same specimen was also included in a second study, on human thymus T cells.

Sequenced input: thymocytes. These receptor sequences come from a boy under three years old with a congenital heart defect.

The rearrangement uses TRBV9 and TRBJ2-1; 8 bases agree with TRBD2. The CDR3 has 18 amino acids. Losses at the gene ends were 0 bases for V and 7 bases for J; bases not matched to a gene: 15. Germline values: CDR1 SGDLS, CDR2 YYNGEE. CDR3 region: CASSVAPHGAGAPNEQFF. In DNA form, the CDR3 reads TGTGCCAGCAGCGTAGCTCCCCATGGAGCGGGAGCCCCAAATGAGCAGTTCTTC.

The CDR3 region is CASSIPKPDRGQPQHF. The CDR3 DNA reads as TGTGCCAGTAGTATCCCCAAGCCCGACAGGGGACAGCCCCAGCATTTT. V and J are TRBV19 and TRBJ1-5, with 8 bases aligning to TRBD1. CDR1 and CDR2 from the germline V gene are LNHDA and SQIVND (reference sequence). J gave up 7 bases and V 3 bases, and 11 bases lay outside the gene matches. This CDR3 has 16 residues.

This clone was seen a few times. The identical CDR3 is also encoded by other nucleotide sequences in the sample. This chain's CDR3 is CASSPSSLAAPFVDRFQFF. In nucleotides, the CDR3 is TGCGCCAGCAGCCCTAGCTCCCTAGCGGCACCGTTCGTTGACCGATTTCAGTTCTTC. This chain links TRBV4-1 with TRBJ2-1; 7 bases agree with TRBD2. CDR3 length: 19 residues. V lost 4 bases and J lost 13; bases outside the gene matches: 28. The V gene's germline CDR1 is MGHRA and CDR2 YSYEKL.

V gene TRBV11-3 combines with J gene TRBJ2-2; tentative D call: TRBD2 (6 bases). Germline CDR1 SGHNT, CDR2 YENEEA. The CDR3 is 16 amino acids. Trimming shortened V by 4 bases and J by 5 bases, and 17 bases separated the two germline ends. For the CDR3, the DNA is TGTGCCAGCAGCTCCCCGGTGGGGGACTGGACCGGGGAGCTGTTTTTT. Translated, it gives CASSSPVGDWTGELFF.

The CDR3 here is CASRASAHGTDTQYF. The CDR3 DNA reads TGTGCCAGTAGAGCTAGCGCCCATGGCACAGATACGCAGTATTTT. The chain has TRBV19 and TRBJ2-3; weak D call: TRBD2 (6 bases). The V end lost 6 bases, the J end lost 1 base, and 14 bases lay between the germline ends. CDR1 and CDR2 from the germline V gene are LNHDA and SQIVND (reference sequence). The CDR3 covers 15 residues.

V is TRBV28 and J is TRBJ2-7, with 10 bases fitting TRBD2. The CDR3 totals 17 residues. The V gene end was trimmed by 3 bases and the J gene end by 2 bases; junction bases not matched to a gene: 10. Germline CDR1 and CDR2: MDHEN and SYDVKM. The CDR3 DNA sequence: TGTGCCAGCAGTTTGGGTCGTGGGACTAGCGTTCCCTACGAGCAGTACTTC. Protein: CASSLGRGTSVPYEQYF.

This sequence joins TRBV15 and TRBJ2-2; perhaps TRBD2 as D (5 bases). V was cut by 0 bases and J by 1 base, with 9 bases left in between. Germline values: CDR1 LNHNV, CDR2 YYDKDF (reference sequence). The CDR3 has 16 amino acids. CDR3 DNA sequence: TGTGCCACCAGCAGAGATCATGGAGGGAACACCGGGGAGCTGTTTTTT. Translated, it gives CATSRDHGGNTGELFF. Filled out from reference TRBV15 and TRBJ2-2, the complete variable domain reads DAMVIQNPRYQVTQFGKPVTLSCSQTLNHNVMYWYQQKSSQAPKLLFHYYDKDFNNEADTPDNFQSRRPNTSFCFLDIRSPGLGDTAMYLCATSRDHGGNTGELFFGEGSRLTVL.

This chain joins TRBV25-1 and TRBJ2-1, with D possibly TRBD1 on 5 matching bases. V lost 1 base to trimming and J lost 0 bases, with 10 bases between them. CDR3 length equals 16 residues. Germline V gene sequence: CDR1 MGHDK, CDR2 SYGVNS. CDR3 region: CASSESGASSYNEQFF. The CDR3 nucleotides are TGTGCCAGCAGTGAATCTGGGGCGAGCTCCTACAATGAGCAGTTCTTC.

This rearrangement joins TRBV9 to TRBJ2-1; 11 bases match TRBD2. From germline, CDR1 is SGDLS and CDR2 YYNGEE. This CDR3 comprises 19 residues. V shed 4 bases, J shed 2 bases, and the junction held 14 bases outside the gene matches. CDR3 region: CASSLGPWLAGGAYNEQFF. The CDR3 bases are TGTGCCAGCAGCCTGGGACCGTGGCTAGCGGGAGGCGCCTACAATGAGCAGTTCTTC.

The chain combines TRBV14 with TRBJ2-2; tentatively, D is TRBD2 (5 bases). The germline V gene has CDR1 SGHDN and CDR2 FVKESK. V was trimmed by 5 bases and J by 4 bases, leaving 11 bases between them. The CDR3 contains 14 residues. The CDR3 nucleotides are TGTGCCAGCAGCTCGAGGGTCGGCACCGGGGAGCTGTTTTTT. Residues: CASSSRVGTGELFF.

This chain joins TRBV15 and TRBJ2-7; TRBD2 matches at 12 bases. V trimming: 4 bases; J trimming: 5 bases; junction bases outside the gene matches: 9. Germline lookup yields CDR1 LNHNV and CDR2 YYDKDF (reference sequence). The CDR3 consists of 16 residues. CDR3: CATSKKKTSGSNEQYF. The CDR3, as DNA: TGTGCCACCAGCAAGAAAAAGACTAGCGGGAGTAACGAGCAGTACTTC.